The rows below give T cell receptor beta chains drawn from one sample of a study of regulatory T cells in long-lasting Graves disease. From the multiplex PCR reads, TCRdb called clonotypes with MiXCR, one entry per CDR3 protein. The data show fewer than 650,000 distinct CDR3 sequences, roughly 16% seen once. These data are also associated with another study on T cells in Graves' hyperthyroidism and ophthalmopathy.

This sample comprised peripheral blood mononuclear cells (PBMCs), obtained at new diagnosis, from a patient treated with antithyroid drugs. These receptor sequences come from a woman in her 30s with Graves disease. Each CDR3 is given with its conserved first and last residue. The D gene is left open where the match is weak. Size is stated for part of the rows, as once, few or many counts, or as a class when the clone is expanded.

d_call | j_call | clone_size | v_call | cdr3_aa | cdr3_nt
NA | TRBJ2-5 | many | TRBV7-2 | CASSPPGIATQETQYF | TGTGCCAGCTCCCCCCCTGGGATAGCTACCCAAGAGACCCAGTACTTC
NA | TRBJ1-1 | NA | TRBV30 | CAWSFPWAEAFF | TGTGCCTGGAGTTTTCCTTGGGCTGAAGCTTTCTTT
NA | TRBJ2-3 | NA | TRBV20-1 | CSAPGVSASTDTQYF | TGCAGTGCTCCCGGCGTGTCAGCTAGCACAGATACGCAGTATTTT
NA | TRBJ1-2 | many | TRBV7-3 | CASSLEGSGGYTF | TGTGCCAGCAGCTTAGAGGGGAGCGGTGGCTACACCTTC
TRBD2 | TRBJ2-5 | NA | TRBV15 | CATSSLLLAVQETQYF | TGTGCCACCAGCAGTCTCCTACTAGCGGTCCAAGAGACCCAGTACTTC
TRBD2 | TRBJ2-7 | NA | TRBV19 | CASSIDLAGGIYYEQYF | TGTGCCAGTAGTATAGATCTAGCGGGAGGAATATACTACGAGCAGTACTTC
NA | TRBJ2-1 | few | TRBV30 | CAWSALGPHNEQFF | TGTGCCTGGAGTGCCCTGGGACCGCACAATGAGCAGTTCTTC
NA | TRBJ2-6 | few | TRBV10-1 | CASSGRQLSGANVLTF | TGCGCCAGCAGTGGTAGACAGCTCTCTGGGGCCAACGTCCTGACTTTC
NA | TRBJ2-2 | few | TRBV7-3 | CASSSRAGTGELFF | TGTGCCAGCAGCTCGAGAGCAGGGACCGGGGAGCTGTTTTTT
NA | TRBJ2-7 | NA | TRBV20-1 | CSVPLAHSSYEQYF | TGCAGTGTCCCGTTAGCCCACTCTTCCTACGAGCAGTACTTC
NA | TRBJ1-6 | many | TRBV5-1 | CASRPASSNSPLHF | TGCGCCAGCAGGCCAGCGTCGTCTAATTCACCCCTCCACTTT